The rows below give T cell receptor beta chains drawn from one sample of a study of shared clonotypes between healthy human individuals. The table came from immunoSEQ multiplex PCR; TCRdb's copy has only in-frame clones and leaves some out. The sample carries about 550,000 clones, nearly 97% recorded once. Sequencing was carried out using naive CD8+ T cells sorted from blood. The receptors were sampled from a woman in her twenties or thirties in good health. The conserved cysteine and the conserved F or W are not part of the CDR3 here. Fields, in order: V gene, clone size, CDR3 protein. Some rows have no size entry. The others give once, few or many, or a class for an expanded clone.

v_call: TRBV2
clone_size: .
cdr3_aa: ASSDRHTSTGELF

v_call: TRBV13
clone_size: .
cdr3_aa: ASSPGLAEIYEQY

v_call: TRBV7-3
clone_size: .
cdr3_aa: ASSSPRDTGYNEQF

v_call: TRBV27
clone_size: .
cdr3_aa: ASSFGLTSYNSPLH

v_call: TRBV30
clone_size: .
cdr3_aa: AWTPGGLREQY

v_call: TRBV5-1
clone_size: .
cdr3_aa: ASSLGQVLPHTQY

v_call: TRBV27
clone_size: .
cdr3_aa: ASSLVGQAYEQY

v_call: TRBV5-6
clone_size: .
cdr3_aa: ASSSLSVNTEAF

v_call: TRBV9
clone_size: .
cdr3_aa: ASSALVGEPGPFVEQY

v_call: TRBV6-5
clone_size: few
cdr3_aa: ASSYRSGDYGYT

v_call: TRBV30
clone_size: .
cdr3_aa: AWSWTTGELF

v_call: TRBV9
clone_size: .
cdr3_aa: ASSSPEGAEQY

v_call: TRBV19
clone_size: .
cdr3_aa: ATTGLRAF

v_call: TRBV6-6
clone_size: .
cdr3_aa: ASNPSRSPEKLF

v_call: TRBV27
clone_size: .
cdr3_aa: ATGQGLAGTGELF

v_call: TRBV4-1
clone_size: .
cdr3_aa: ASSPGQGTGELF

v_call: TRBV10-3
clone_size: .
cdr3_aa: AISESHLDTEAF

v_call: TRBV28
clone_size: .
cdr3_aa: ASSSLGSGSYEQY

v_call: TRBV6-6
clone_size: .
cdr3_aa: ASSYEGNSYEQY

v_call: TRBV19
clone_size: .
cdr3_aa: ASSPFVGQETQY

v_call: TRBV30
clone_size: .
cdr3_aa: AWIPGNTGELF

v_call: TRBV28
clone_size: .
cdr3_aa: ASMRMGVAGNTIY

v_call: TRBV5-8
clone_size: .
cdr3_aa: ASSAAPDGQF

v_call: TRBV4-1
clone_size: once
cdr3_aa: ASSHSGGASSYEQY

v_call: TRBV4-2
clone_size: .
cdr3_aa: ASSPRVAGGLEQF

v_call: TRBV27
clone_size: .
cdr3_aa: ASSLSKAVNQPQH

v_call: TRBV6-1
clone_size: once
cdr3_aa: ASSDDARSPLH

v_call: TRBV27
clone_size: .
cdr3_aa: ASISSYNEQF

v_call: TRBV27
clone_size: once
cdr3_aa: ASSFGGSGGYT

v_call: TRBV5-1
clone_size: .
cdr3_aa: ASSLFTYNEQF

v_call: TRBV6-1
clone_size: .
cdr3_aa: ASSERPQELF

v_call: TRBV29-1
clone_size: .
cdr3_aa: SARSSGNSNEQF

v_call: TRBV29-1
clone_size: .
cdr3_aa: SVELDSGIYNEQF

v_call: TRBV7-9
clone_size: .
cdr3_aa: ASSLGGAGLY

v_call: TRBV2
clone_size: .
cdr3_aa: ASSEADLSYEQY

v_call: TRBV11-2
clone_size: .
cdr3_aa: ASSLDPNGEGTGELF

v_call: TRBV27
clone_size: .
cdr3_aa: ASRTGASGNTIY

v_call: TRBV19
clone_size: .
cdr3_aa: ASSIDSSYEQY

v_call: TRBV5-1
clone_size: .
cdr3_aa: ASSLRTFWGLPRRSGANVLT

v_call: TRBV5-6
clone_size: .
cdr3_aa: ASSLELAGVAGELF

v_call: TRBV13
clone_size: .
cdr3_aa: ASKGEHNEQF

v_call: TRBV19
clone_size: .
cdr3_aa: ASSIDLGAGAGEQY

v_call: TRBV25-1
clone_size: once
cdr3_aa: ASSGGRSGELF

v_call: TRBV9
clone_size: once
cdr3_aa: ASSTGGLNYEQY

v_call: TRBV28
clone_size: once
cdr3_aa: ASTPTGHHYEQY

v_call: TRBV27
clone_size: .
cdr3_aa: ASSFQTRGNTEAF

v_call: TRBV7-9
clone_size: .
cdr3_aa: ASSFGQLMNTEAF

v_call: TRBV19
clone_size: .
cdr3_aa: ASSMTSGGNEQF

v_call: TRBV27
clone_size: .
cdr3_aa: ASSFGADTQY

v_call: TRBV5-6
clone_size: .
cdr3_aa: ASSAVPNERF

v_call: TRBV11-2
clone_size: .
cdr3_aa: ASSLIRGGELF

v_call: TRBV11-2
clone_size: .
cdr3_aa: ASSLGTGYYEQY

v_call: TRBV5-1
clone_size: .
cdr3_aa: ASSLDGTDTQY

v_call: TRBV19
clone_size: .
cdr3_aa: AANPETQY

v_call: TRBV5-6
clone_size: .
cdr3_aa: ASSLASYEQY

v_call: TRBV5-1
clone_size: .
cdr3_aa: ASSPAEGTEAF

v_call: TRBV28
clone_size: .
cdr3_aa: ASSSTGIGFGAWGYEQF